This passage covers 2 T cell receptor beta chains from one sample sequenced in a study of T cells in Graves' hyperthyroidism and ophthalmopathy (dated by TCRdb to about 2019). Library prep was done by multiplex PCR. The listed sequencing device is Illumina HiSeq 2000. Amplification of TCR beta CDR3 regions was carried out from RNA transcripts. The first round of RT-PCR for the TCR CDR3 was performed with the HTBI primer set and the Qiagen OneStep RT-PCR kit. The public sequencing data were trimmed at Q25 with fastp and processed into clonotypes with MiXCR by TCRdb, which kept only in-frame beta chains. Every distinct CDR3 protein forms one entry, paired with its most common genes and DNA. Across this sample there are 150,000 or so distinct CDR3 sequences, with less than 25% seen only once. The ten largest clones represent 67% of the sample. Sequenced: blood. The receptors derive from a woman in her fifties or sixties with Graves' hyperthyroidism that later progressed to Graves' ophthalmopathy.

V gene TRBV18 combines with J gene TRBJ2-7; TRBD2 matches 12 bases. The CDR3 is 15 amino acids. The V gene end was trimmed by 6 bases and the J gene end by 6 bases; junction bases not matched to a gene: 9. The germline gives CDR1 KGHSH, CDR2 LQKENI. The DNA for the CDR3 is TGTGCCAGCTCCCACCGACTAGCGGGAGTGGCCGAGCAGTACTTC. Translated: CASSHRLAGVAEQYF.

A few counts support this clonotype. The chain couples TRBV12-3 or TRBV12-4 to TRBJ1-6; D remains ambiguous. This CDR3 region has 14 residues. V dropped 5 bases and J dropped 10 bases, with 15 bases sitting between them. CDR3 sequence (DNA): TGTGCCAGCAGTAAGACGTCCTGGGGATCACCCCTCCACTTT. Residues: CASSKTSWGSPLHF.